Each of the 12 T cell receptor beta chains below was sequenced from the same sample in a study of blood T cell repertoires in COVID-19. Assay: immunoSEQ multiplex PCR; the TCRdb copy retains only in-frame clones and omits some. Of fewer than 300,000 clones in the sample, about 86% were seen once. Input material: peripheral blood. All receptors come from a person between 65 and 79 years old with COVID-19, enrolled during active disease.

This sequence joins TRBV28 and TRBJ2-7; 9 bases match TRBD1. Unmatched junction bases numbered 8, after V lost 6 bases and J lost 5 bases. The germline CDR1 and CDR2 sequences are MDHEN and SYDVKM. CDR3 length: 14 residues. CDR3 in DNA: TGTGCCAGCAGCACCGGGACAGGGTTCCACGAGCAGTACTTC. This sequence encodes CASSTGTGFHEQYF.

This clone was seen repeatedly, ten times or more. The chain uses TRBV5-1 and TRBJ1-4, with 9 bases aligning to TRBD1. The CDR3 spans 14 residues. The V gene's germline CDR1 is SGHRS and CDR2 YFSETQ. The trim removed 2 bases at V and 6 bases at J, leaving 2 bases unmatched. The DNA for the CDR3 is TGCGCCAGCAGCTTACAGGGGGCGGATGAAAAACTGTTTTTT. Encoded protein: CASSLQGADEKLFF.

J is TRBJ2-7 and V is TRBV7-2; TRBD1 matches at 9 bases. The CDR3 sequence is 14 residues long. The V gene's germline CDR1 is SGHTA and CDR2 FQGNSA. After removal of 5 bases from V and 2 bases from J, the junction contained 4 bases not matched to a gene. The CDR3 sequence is CASSVNRGPYEQYF. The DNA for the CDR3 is TGTGCCAGCAGCGTCAACAGGGGGCCCTACGAGCAGTACTTC. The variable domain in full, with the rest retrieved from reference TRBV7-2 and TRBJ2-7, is GAGVSQSPSNKVTEKGKDVELRCDPISGHTALYWYRQSLGQGLEFLIYFQGNSAPDKSGLPSDRFSAERTGGSVSTLTIQRTQQEDSAVYLCASSVNRGPYEQYFGPGTRLTVT.

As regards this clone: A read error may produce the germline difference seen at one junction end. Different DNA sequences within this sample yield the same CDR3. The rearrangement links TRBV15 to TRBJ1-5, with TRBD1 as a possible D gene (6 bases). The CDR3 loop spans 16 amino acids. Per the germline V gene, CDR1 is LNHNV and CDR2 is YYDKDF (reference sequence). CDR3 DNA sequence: TGTGCCACTAGCAGAGCTTACGACAGGCCTGGGGAGCCCCAGCATTTT. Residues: CATSRAYDRPGEPQHF. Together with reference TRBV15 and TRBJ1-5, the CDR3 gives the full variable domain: DAMVIQNPRYQVTQFGKPVTLSCSQTLNHNVMYWYQQKSSQAPKLLFHYYDKDFNNEADTPDNFQSRRPNTSFCFLDIRSPGLGDTAMYLCATSRAYDRPGEPQHFGDGTRLSIL.

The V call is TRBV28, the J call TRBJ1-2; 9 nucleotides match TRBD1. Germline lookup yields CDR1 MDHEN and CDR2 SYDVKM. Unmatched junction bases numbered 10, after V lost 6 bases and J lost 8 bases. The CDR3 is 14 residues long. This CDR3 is CASRRTGGEKGYTF. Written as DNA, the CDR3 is TGTGCCAGCAGGCGAACAGGGGGCGAGAAGGGCTACACCTTC.

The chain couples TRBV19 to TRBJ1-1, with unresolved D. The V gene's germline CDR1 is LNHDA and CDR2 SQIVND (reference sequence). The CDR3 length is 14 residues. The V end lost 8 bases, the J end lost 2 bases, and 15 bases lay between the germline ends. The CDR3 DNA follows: TGTGCCAGTTCCCCCCACGGTTTTAACACTGAAGCTTTCTTT. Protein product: CASSPHGFNTEAFF.

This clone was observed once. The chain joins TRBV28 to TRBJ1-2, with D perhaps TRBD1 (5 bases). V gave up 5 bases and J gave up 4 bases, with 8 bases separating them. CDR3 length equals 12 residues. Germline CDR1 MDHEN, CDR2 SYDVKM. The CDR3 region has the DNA TGTGCCAGCAGTGAGCAGGGCTATGGCTACACCTTC. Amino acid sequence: CASSEQGYGYTF.

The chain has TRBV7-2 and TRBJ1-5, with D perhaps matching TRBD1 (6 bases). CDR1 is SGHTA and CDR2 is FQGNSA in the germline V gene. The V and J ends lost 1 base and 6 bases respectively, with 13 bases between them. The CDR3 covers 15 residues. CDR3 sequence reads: CASSLVQGGGQPQHF. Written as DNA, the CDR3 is TGTGCCAGCAGCTTAGTACAGGGTGGGGGTCAGCCCCAGCATTTT.

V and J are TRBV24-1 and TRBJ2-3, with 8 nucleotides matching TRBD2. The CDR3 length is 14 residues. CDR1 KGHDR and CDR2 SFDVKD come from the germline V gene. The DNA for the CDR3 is TGTGCTACTTCCGGGAGGGTGTGGACAGATACGCAGTATTTT. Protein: CATSGRVWTDTQYF.

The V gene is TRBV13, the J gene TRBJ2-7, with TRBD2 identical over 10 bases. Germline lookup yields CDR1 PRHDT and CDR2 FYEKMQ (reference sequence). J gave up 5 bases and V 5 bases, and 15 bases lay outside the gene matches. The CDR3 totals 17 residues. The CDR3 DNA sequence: TGTGCCAGCAGCACGCTAACCCCCCCTAGCGGGAGTAACGAGCAGTACTTC. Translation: CASSTLTPPSGSNEQYF. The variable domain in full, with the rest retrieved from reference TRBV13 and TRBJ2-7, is AAGVIQSPRHLIKEKRETATLKCYPIPRHDTVYWYQQGPGQDPQFLISFYEKMQSDKGSIPDRFSAQQFSDYHSELNMSSLELGDSALYFCASSTLTPPSGSNEQYFGPGTRLTVT.

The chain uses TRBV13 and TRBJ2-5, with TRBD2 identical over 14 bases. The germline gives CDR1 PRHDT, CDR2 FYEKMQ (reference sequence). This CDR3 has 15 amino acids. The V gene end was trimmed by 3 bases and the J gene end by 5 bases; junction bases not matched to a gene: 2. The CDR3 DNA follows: TGTGCCAGCAGCTTGACTAGCGGGGGGGGCGAGACCCAGTACTTC. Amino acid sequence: CASSLTSGGGETQYF.

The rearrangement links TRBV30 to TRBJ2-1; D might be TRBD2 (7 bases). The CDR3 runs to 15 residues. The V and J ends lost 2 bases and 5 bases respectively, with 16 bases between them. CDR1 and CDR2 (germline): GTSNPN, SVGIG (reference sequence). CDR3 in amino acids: CAWSYSGGFNNEQFF. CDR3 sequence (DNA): TGTGCCTGGAGTTACTCGGGGGGCTTTAACAATGAGCAGTTCTTC.